Shown below are 21 T cell receptor beta chains from a single sample sequenced in a study of blood T cell repertoires in COVID-19 (dated by TCRdb to the early 2020s). Library preparation employed the immunoSEQ multiplex PCR assay. TCRdb holds this immuneACCESS table with in-frame rearrangements only. Some clones are missing; in checked studies, unresolved V genes explain under half, and the rest has no known cause. The table for this sample lists 55,000 to 65,000 clones; 79% of them were counted only once. The ten top clones hold roughly 3% of the sample. The material sequenced was peripheral blood. All receptors come from a man aged 55 to 70 with acute or convalescent COVID-19.

The CDR3 loop reads CASSLRGANYGYTF. CDR3 coding DNA: TGTGCCAGCAGCCTTCGGGGGGCTAACTATGGCTACACCTTC. J is TRBJ1-2 and V is TRBV3-1 (or the pseudogene TRBV3-2), with D possibly matching TRBD1 (5 bases). The CDR3 consists of 14 residues. V lost 4 bases to trimming and J lost 0 bases, with 9 bases between them. Germline V gives CDR1 LGHDT, CDR2 YNNKEL (reference sequence).

The V call is TRBV24-1, the J call TRBJ2-7, with 8 bases that match TRBD1. Germline trimming cut 4 bases from V and 5 bases from J; bases unmatched to any gene: 9. Germline V gene sequence: CDR1 KGHDR, CDR2 SFDVKD. The CDR3 runs 15 residues. The CDR3 region is CATSDPGQGFNEQYF. CDR3 coding DNA: TGTGCCACCAGTGACCCAGGACAGGGTTTCAACGAGCAGTACTTC.

V is TRBV30 and J is TRBJ1-3; 9 bases agree with TRBD1. V shed 3 bases and J 2 bases; nucleotides not matched to a gene: 2. The CDR3 covers 14 residues. Germline CDR1 and CDR2: GTSNPN and SVGIG (reference sequence). The CDR3 sequence is CAWRQGAPGNTIYF. For the CDR3, the DNA is TGTGCCTGGAGACAGGGGGCCCCTGGAAACACCATATATTTT.

This clone is deemed medium-sized (0.01 to 0.1%). V and J are TRBV7-9 and TRBJ1-5; TRBD1 aligns across 9 bases. The CDR3 is 17 amino acids. V lost 1 base and J lost 5; bases outside the gene matches: 9. CDR1 is SEHNR and CDR2 is FQNEAQ in the germline V gene (reference sequence). CDR3 region: CASSLGPGQGRDQPQHF. The CDR3 region has the DNA TGTGCCAGCAGCTTAGGCCCGGGACAGGGAAGGGATCAGCCCCAGCATTTT.

J is TRBJ1-3 and V is TRBV15, with no clear D. CDR1 and CDR2 from the germline V gene are LNHNV and YYDKDF (reference sequence). This CDR3 contains 15 residues. V was cut by 0 bases and J by 2 bases, with 8 bases left in between. CDR3 in DNA: TGTGCCACCAGCAGAGATGTCGTTGCTGGAAACACCATATATTTT. Translating it yields CATSRDVVAGNTIYF.

The gene calls are TRBV6-2 or TRBV6-3 and TRBJ2-7; 9 nucleotides match TRBD2. Germline V gene data show CDR1 as MNHEY and CDR2 as SVGEGT. The CDR3 is made up of 17 amino acids. Unmatched junction bases numbered 7, after V lost 1 base and J lost 0 bases. CDR3 DNA: TGTGCCAGCAGTTACTTGCGGCTAGCGGGAAACTCCTACGAGCAGTACTTC. The encoded protein is CASSYLRLAGNSYEQYF.

The CDR3 loop is CASSPGQGALGAYEQYF. The CDR3 nucleotides read TGTGCCAGTAGTCCGGGACAGGGGGCGCTTGGGGCTTACGAGCAGTACTTC. The V call is TRBV19, the J call TRBJ2-7; 12 bases match TRBD1. CDR1 is LNHDA, CDR2 SQIVND, per germline (reference sequence). V was pared by 5 bases and J by 4 bases, with 12 bases of the junction left unmatched. The length of the CDR3 is 17 residues.

CDR3 sequence (DNA): TGTGCCAGCACTGTCGGACTAGCGGGTAACAATGAGCAGTTCTTC. The encoded protein is CASTVGLAGNNEQFF. The chain combines TRBV27 with TRBJ2-1; 11 nucleotides match TRBD2. The germline CDR1 and CDR2 sequences are MNHEY and SMNVEV (reference sequence). The CDR3 length is 15 residues. V trimming: 7 bases; J trimming: 5 bases; junction bases outside the gene matches: 7.

The chain combines TRBV15 with TRBJ2-3, with D uncertain. Trimming shortened V by 3 bases and J by 2 bases, and 21 bases separated the two germline ends. CDR3 length: 18 residues. Looked up from germline, CDR1 is LNHNV and CDR2 is YYDKDF (reference sequence). Written as DNA, the CDR3 is TGTGCCACCAGCAGGGGCTCGTTCCGGATTTCGAACACAGATACGCAGTATTTT. It specifies CATSRGSFRISNTDTQYF.

The chain joins TRBV15 to TRBJ2-7, with 9 nucleotides matching TRBD1. Trimming cost V 3 bases and J 3 bases; bases outside gene matches: 12. Germline values: CDR1 LNHNV, CDR2 YYDKDF (reference sequence). The CDR3 runs to 17 residues. CDR3 sequence reads: CATSRSPSGTGYYEQYF. As DNA, the CDR3 is TGTGCCACCAGCAGGTCACCTTCCGGGACAGGGTACTACGAGCAGTACTTC.

The chain employs TRBV2 and TRBJ2-5; 7 bases agree with TRBD1. Trimming removed 6 bases from V and 5 bases from J; junction bases left unmatched: 6. This CDR3 region has 13 residues. Germline V gene data show CDR1 as SNHLY and CDR2 as FYNNEI. The CDR3 is CASRRGPDETQYF. The CDR3 DNA reads TGTGCCAGCAGAAGGGGGCCTGACGAGACCCAGTACTTC.

The chain couples TRBV18 to TRBJ1-1; D remains ambiguous. Germline CDR1 KGHSH, CDR2 LQKENI. The V gene lost 4 bases and the J gene lost 0 bases, with 15 bases spanning the gap. The CDR3 extends over 16 amino acids. CDR3 sequence reads: CASSLPPGVMNTEAFF. CDR3 coding DNA: TGTGCCAGCTCACTGCCCCCCGGGGTAATGAACACTGAAGCTTTCTTT.

The V call is TRBV6-1, the J call TRBJ1-5, with a tentative D call TRBD1 (6 bases). This CDR3 comprises 17 residues. Germline lookup yields CDR1 MNHNS and CDR2 SASEGT. Trimming took off 4 bases at V and 0 bases at J, with 16 bases between the two ends. The CDR3 DNA reads TGTGCCAGCAGTGCATATCGACAGGCGATTAGCAATCAGCCCCAGCATTTT. This translates into CASSAYRQAISNQPQHF.

J is TRBJ2-7 and V is TRBV19, with TRBD2 identical over 9 bases. The V gene end was trimmed by 3 bases and the J gene end by 3 bases; junction bases not matched to a gene: 9. CDR1 and CDR2 (germline): LNHDA, SQIVND (reference sequence). The length of the CDR3 is 16 residues. CDR3 in DNA: TGTGCCAGTAGTATGAGTGACGGCGGGAGGGGCTACGAGCAGTACTTC. It specifies CASSMSDGGRGYEQYF. The full variable domain, its missing parts supplied by reference TRBV19 and TRBJ2-7, is DGGITQSPKYLFRKEGQNVTLSCEQNLNHDAMYWYRQDPGQGLRLIYYSQIVNDFQKGDIAEGYSVSREKKESFPLTVTSAQKNPTAFYLCASSMSDGGRGYEQYFGPGTRLTVT.

The CDR3 region is CASSPRTAEETQYF. In DNA, the CDR3 is TGTGCCAGCAGCCCCCGGACAGCAGAAGAGACCCAGTACTTC. The chain is built from TRBV9 and TRBJ2-5; tentatively, D is TRBD1 (6 bases). With 4 bases removed from V and 3 bases from J, the gap between germline ends came to 13 bases. In germline, CDR1 is SGDLS, CDR2 YYNGEE. The CDR3 has 14 amino acids. Combining the CDR3 with reference TRBV9 and TRBJ2-5 gives the whole variable domain DSGVTQTPKHLITATGQRVTLRCSPRSGDLSVYWYQQSLDQGLQFLIQYYNGEERAKGNILERFSAQQFPDLHSELNLSSLELGDSALYFCASSPRTAEETQYFGPGTRLLVL.

The chain carries TRBV6-5 and TRBJ2-2; D not resolved. CDR1 and CDR2 from the germline V gene are MNHEY and SVGAGI. Trimming cost V 2 bases and J 0 bases, with 10 bases left between them. The CDR3 loop spans 16 amino acids. In nucleotides, the CDR3 is TGTGCCAGCAGTTACAGCAGGCGCTCGAACACCGGGGAGCTGTTTTTT. The encoded protein is CASSYSRRSNTGELFF.

V and J are TRBV3-1 (or the pseudogene TRBV3-2) and TRBJ2-6; D unresolved. CDR3 length: 16 amino acids. With 3 bases removed from V and 0 bases from J, the gap between germline ends came to 9 bases. Germline-derived CDR1 and CDR2 are LGHDT and YNNKEL (reference sequence). The CDR3 DNA is TGTGCCAGCAGCCAGCTCGGTTCCTCTGGGGCCAACGTCCTGACTTTC. It encodes CASSQLGSSGANVLTF.

This chain connects TRBV28 to TRBJ2-7, with 9 bases matching TRBD2. J was trimmed by 3 bases and V by 7 bases; bases with no gene match: 7. Germline lookup yields CDR1 MDHEN and CDR2 SYDVKM. CDR3 length equals 14 residues. This chain's CDR3 is CASMRSSGNYEQYF. DNA for the CDR3: TGTGCCAGCATGCGTTCTAGCGGGAACTACGAGCAGTACTTC.

This clone came up a few times. The chain recombines TRBV2 with TRBJ2-7; no firm D call. The V end was cut by 2 bases, the J end by 12 bases, with 11 bases between. Germline assignment: CDR1 SNHLY and CDR2 FYNNEI. The length of the CDR3 is 11 residues. The CDR3 protein is CASSESAFGYF. CDR3 coding DNA: TGTGCCAGCAGTGAAAGTGCGTTCGGGTACTTC.

The chain combines TRBV20-1 with TRBJ2-1; TRBD2 agrees at 8 bases. CDR1 and CDR2 (germline): DFQATT, SNEGSKA (reference sequence). Trimming took 3 bases from V and 4 from J; bases not matched to a gene: 11. The CDR3 loop spans 16 amino acids. CDR3 DNA: TGCAGTGCTAGTGATCCCGGGACTAGTCGTTACAATGAGCAGTTCTTC. Its translation is CSASDPGTSRYNEQFF.

This chain links TRBV6-6 with TRBJ2-3; 9 bases align to TRBD1. Germline V gives CDR1 MNHNY, CDR2 SVGAGI (reference sequence). This CDR3 region has 15 residues. V gave up 5 bases and J gave up 2 bases; unmatched junction bases: 5. CDR3 loop: CASSGRDRATDTQYF. CDR3 sequence (DNA): TGTGCCAGCAGTGGGCGGGACAGGGCCACAGATACGCAGTATTTT.